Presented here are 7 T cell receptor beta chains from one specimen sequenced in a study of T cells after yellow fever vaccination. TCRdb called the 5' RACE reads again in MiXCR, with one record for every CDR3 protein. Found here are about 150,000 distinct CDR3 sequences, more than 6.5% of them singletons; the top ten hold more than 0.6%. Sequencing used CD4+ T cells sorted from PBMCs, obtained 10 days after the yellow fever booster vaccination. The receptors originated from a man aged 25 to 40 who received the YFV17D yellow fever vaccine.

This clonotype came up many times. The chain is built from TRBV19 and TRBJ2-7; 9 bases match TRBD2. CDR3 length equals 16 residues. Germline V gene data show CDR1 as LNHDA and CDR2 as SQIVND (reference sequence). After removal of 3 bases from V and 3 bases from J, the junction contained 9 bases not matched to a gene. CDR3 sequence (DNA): TGTGCCAGTAGTATCTACCCTAGCGGGACACTCTACGAGCAGTACTTC. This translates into CASSIYPSGTLYEQYF.

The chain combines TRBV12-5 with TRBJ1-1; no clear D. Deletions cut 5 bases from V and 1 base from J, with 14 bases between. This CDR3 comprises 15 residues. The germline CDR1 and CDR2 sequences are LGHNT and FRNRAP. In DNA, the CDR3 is TGTGCTAGTGGTCAAAAGCAAGGAGCGAACACTGAAGCTTTCTTT. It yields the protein CASGQKQGANTEAFF. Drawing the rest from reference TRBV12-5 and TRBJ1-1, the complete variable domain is DARVTQTPRHKVTEMGQEVTMRCQPILGHNTVFWYRQTMMQGLELLAYFRNRAPLDDSGMPKDRFSAEMPDATLATLKIQPSEPRDSAVYFCASGQKQGANTEAFFGQGTRLTVV.

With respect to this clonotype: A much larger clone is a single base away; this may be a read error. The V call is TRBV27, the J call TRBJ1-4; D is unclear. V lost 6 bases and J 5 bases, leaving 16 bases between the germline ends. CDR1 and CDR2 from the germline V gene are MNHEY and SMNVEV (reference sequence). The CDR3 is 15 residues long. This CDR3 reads CASRNQTDLNEKLFF. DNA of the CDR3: TGTGCCAGCAGGAACCAAACGGATTTAAATGAAAAACTGTTTTTT.

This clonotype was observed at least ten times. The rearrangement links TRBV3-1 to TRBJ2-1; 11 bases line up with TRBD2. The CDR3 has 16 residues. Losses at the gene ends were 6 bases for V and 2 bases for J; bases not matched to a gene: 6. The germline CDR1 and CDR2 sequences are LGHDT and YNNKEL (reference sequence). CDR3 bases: TGTGCCAGCAGACTGGGACTAGCGGAACCCTACAATGAGCAGTTCTTC. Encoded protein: CASRLGLAEPYNEQFF.

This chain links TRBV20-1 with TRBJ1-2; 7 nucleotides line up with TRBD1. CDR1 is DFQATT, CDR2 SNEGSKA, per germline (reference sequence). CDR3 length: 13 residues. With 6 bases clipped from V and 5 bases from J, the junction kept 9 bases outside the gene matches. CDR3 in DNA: TGCAGTGCCCGACAGGGTATGGGGTATGGCTACACCTTC. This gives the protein CSARQGMGYGYTF.

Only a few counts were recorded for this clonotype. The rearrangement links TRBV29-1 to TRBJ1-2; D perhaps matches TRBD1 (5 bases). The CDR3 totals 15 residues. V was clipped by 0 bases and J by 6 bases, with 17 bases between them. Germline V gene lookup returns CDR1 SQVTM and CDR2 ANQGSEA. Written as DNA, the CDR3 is TGCAGCGTTGAAGATCCCAAACAGGCGTCGGATGGCTACACCTTC. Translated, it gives CSVEDPKQASDGYTF.

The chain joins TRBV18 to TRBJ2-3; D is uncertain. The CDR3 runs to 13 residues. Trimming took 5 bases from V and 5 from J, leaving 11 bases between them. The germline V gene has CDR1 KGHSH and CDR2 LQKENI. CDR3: CASSSLEQDTQYF. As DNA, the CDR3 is TGTGCCAGCTCATCGCTCGAGCAAGATACGCAGTATTTT.